Shown below are 29 T cell receptor beta chains from a single sample sequenced in a study of cytotoxic CD8 clonotypes in ibrutinib-treated CLL. Produced via immunoSEQ multiplex PCR; TCRdb's table is partial and in-frame only. This sample has some 130,000 clones; roughly 85% occur once, and the top ten carry approximately 2%. This specimen consisted of PBMCs, obtained after 24 months of ibrutinib treatment. Receptors were obtained from a human donor with chronic lymphocytic leukemia.

The CDR3 reads CASSQYAGAGYNEQFF. The CDR3 DNA reads TGTGCCAGCAGCCAATATGCGGGGGCGGGGTACAATGAGCAGTTCTTC. V and J are TRBV14 and TRBJ2-1; tentative D call: TRBD2 (7 bases). CDR3 length: 16 residues. Germline V gene data show CDR1 as SGHDN and CDR2 as FVKESK. Trimming shortened V by 2 bases and J by 4 bases, and 15 bases separated the two germline ends.

This chain connects TRBV28 to TRBJ2-7; D is uncertain. V was pared by 7 bases and J by 3 bases, with 13 bases between. The germline gives CDR1 MDHEN, CDR2 SYDVKM. The CDR3 is 13 amino acids. The CDR3 reads CASMAPVGYEQYF. The CDR3 DNA is TGTGCCAGCATGGCTCCGGTCGGCTACGAGCAGTACTTC.

The genes are TRBV6-6 and TRBJ2-2; tentatively, D is TRBD2 (6 bases). The CDR3 loop spans 13 amino acids. Trimming took off 5 bases at V and 4 bases at J, with 8 bases between the two ends. Germline CDR1 MNHNY, CDR2 SVGAGI (reference sequence). CDR3 sequence reads: CASSGRGTGELFF. In nucleotides, the CDR3 is TGTGCCAGCAGTGGGCGGGGCACCGGGGAGCTGTTTTTT.

This clone has only one observation. The J gene is TRBJ2-3, the V gene TRBV6-1; 7 nucleotides match TRBD2. V shed 7 bases and J 1 base; nucleotides not matched to a gene: 8. The CDR3 loop spans 15 amino acids. Germline CDR1 reads MNHNS; CDR2 reads SASEGT. CDR3 protein: CASKGGGGRTDTQYF. In nucleotides, the CDR3 is TGTGCCAGCAAGGGAGGCGGGGGACGCACAGATACGCAGTATTTT.

The CDR3 DNA reads as TGTGCCAGCAGTGGGAGGGACAGGGTAACAGATACGCAGTATTTT. Translating it yields CASSGRDRVTDTQYF. This chain connects TRBV6-1 to TRBJ2-3; 9 bases line up with TRBD1. CDR3 length equals 15 residues. V lost 4 bases, J lost 3 bases, and 5 bases stayed unmatched. Germline V lookup: CDR1 MNHNS, CDR2 SASEGT.

The chain links TRBV6-4 to TRBJ1-2; D is possibly TRBD1 (6 bases). The CDR3 length is 14 residues. The germline V gene has CDR1 MRHNA and CDR2 SNTAGT. Deletions cut 6 bases from V and 8 bases from J, with 19 bases between. The CDR3 coding sequence is TGTGCCAGCAGGGAGGACAGCGCCTCGGGGGGCTACACCTTC. It encodes CASREDSASGGYTF.

This sequence joins TRBV5-1 and TRBJ2-5, with unresolved D. V lost 2 bases to trimming and J lost 2 bases, with 7 bases between them. Germline V gene data show CDR1 as SGHRS and CDR2 as YFSETQ. The CDR3 covers 13 residues. The CDR3 coding sequence is TGCGCCAGCAGCTTTTTAAGTCAAGAGACCCAGTACTTC. Its translation: CASSFLSQETQYF. Together with reference TRBV5-1 and TRBJ2-5, the CDR3 gives the full variable domain: KAGVTQTPRYLIKTRGQQVTLSCSPISGHRSVSWYQQTPGQGLQFLFEYFSETQRNKGNFPGRFSGRQFSNSRSEMNVSTLELGDSALYLCASSFLSQETQYFGPGTRLLVL.

The chain carries TRBV9 and TRBJ2-1, with 14 bases matching TRBD2. With 4 bases clipped from V and 7 bases from J, the junction kept 10 bases outside the gene matches. CDR1 and CDR2 (germline): SGDLS, YYNGEE. The CDR3 loop spans 17 amino acids. The CDR3 nucleotides are TGTGCCAGCAGCTTCCGACTAGCGGGAGGGCGAGGTAATGAGCAGTTCTTC. Its translation is CASSFRLAGGRGNEQFF.

The CDR3 reads CASSQANQPQHF. Written as DNA, the CDR3 is TGCGCCAGCAGCCAGGCGAATCAGCCCCAGCATTTT. The gene calls are TRBV4-1 and TRBJ1-5; D unresolved. The CDR3 runs to 12 residues. Germline assignment: CDR1 MGHRA and CDR2 YSYEKL. Trimming pared 3 bases from V and 4 bases from J, leaving 4 bases between.

The chain employs TRBV4-3 and TRBJ2-1; the match to TRBD1 covers 8 bases. Germline CDR1 and CDR2: LGHNA and YSLEER. The CDR3 runs to 15 residues. With V trimmed by 4 bases and J by 7 bases, 9 bases remained unmatched. CDR3 in amino acids: CASSPETGAPNEQFF. The CDR3 DNA reads TGCGCCAGCAGCCCCGAGACAGGGGCCCCTAATGAGCAGTTCTTC.

With regard to this clone: At one end the junction does not follow the germline gene, possibly because of a read error. The rearrangement uses TRBV4-1 and TRBJ2-7; D might be TRBD2 (5 bases). This CDR3 has 14 amino acids. The germline V gene encodes CDR1 MGHRA and CDR2 YSYEKL. The CDR3 DNA is TGCGCCAGCACCCAATCGGTTGGAGGTATAGGGCAGTACTTC. Protein product: CASTQSVGGIGQYF.

This chain links TRBV7-2 with TRBJ2-1, with D perhaps matching TRBD2 (6 bases). The CDR3 extends over 15 amino acids. Germline-derived CDR1 and CDR2 are SGHTA and FQGNSA. The V gene lost 4 bases and the J gene lost 6 bases, with 16 bases spanning the gap. The DNA for the CDR3 is TGTGCCAGCAGCTCCTGGCAAGTAGCGGTCAATGAGCAGTTCTTC. Its translation is CASSSWQVAVNEQFF. Full variable domain (missing parts from reference TRBV7-2 and TRBJ2-1): GAGVSQSPSNKVTEKGKDVELRCDPISGHTALYWYRQSLGQGLEFLIYFQGNSAPDKSGLPSDRFSAERTGGSVSTLTIQRTQQEDSAVYLCASSSWQVAVNEQFFGPGTRLTVL.

The chain combines TRBV7-2 with TRBJ1-1; D possibly corresponds to TRBD1 (6 bases). Trimming took off 7 bases at V and 5 bases at J, with 23 bases between the two ends. This CDR3 has 16 amino acids. Germline loops: CDR1 SGHTA, CDR2 FQGNSA. CDR3 loop: CASTPGGGRFPTEAFF. The CDR3 DNA reads as TGTGCCAGCACCCCGGGGGGGGGCAGGTTCCCAACTGAAGCTTTCTTT.

The chain recombines TRBV27 with TRBJ1-5; perhaps TRBD1 as D (5 bases). CDR3 length: 13 residues. V was shortened by 5 bases and J by 6 bases, with 11 bases between the two germline ends. The germline V gene has CDR1 MNHEY and CDR2 SMNVEV (reference sequence). CDR3 DNA sequence: TGTGCCAGCAGTCAGGGAGTCGGTCAGCCCCAGCATTTT. It specifies CASSQGVGQPQHF.

This chain joins TRBV28 and TRBJ1-5; 7 bases line up with TRBD1. V trimming: 7 bases; J trimming: 7 bases; junction bases outside the gene matches: 16. CDR1 is MDHEN and CDR2 is SYDVKM in the germline V gene. This CDR3 has 16 amino acids. The CDR3 loop is CASTQWGRQGAQPQHF. DNA for the CDR3: TGTGCCAGCACCCAATGGGGCCGACAGGGCGCCCAGCCCCAGCATTTT.

The chain is built from TRBV4-2 and TRBJ2-5; D ambiguous. The CDR3 runs to 17 residues. CDR1 and CDR2 (germline): LGHNA, YNFKEQ. Deletions cut 1 base from V and 5 bases from J, with 20 bases between. The CDR3 bases are TGTGCCAGCAGCCAAGGTTCGCGTGTGGGCCTCCCGGAGACCCAGTACTTC. This sequence encodes CASSQGSRVGLPETQYF.

The CDR3 DNA is TGTGCCATCAGTGATGGACCGGAGGGGGCGACTTCTGGCTACACCTTC. Protein: CAISDGPEGATSGYTF. This chain uses TRBV10-3 with TRBJ1-2; 7 positions match TRBD1. The V and J ends lost 3 bases and 7 bases, in that order; junction bases with no gene match: 14. Germline CDR1 ENHRY, CDR2 SYGVKD. The length of the CDR3 is 16 residues.

This chain uses TRBV18 with TRBJ2-7; D is uncertain. The CDR3 consists of 12 residues. V lost 6 bases, J lost 1 base, and 7 bases lay in between. CDR1 is KGHSH and CDR2 is LQKENI in the germline V gene. The CDR3 reads CASSPVSYEQYF. The CDR3 DNA follows: TGTGCCAGCTCTCCCGTATCCTACGAGCAGTACTTC.

This chain uses TRBV6-1 with TRBJ1-1; 7 nucleotides agree with TRBD1. The ends lost 7 bases at V and 4 bases at J; junction bases unmatched: 9. Germline V gene data show CDR1 as MNHNS and CDR2 as SASEGT. This CDR3 has 14 amino acids. The CDR3 reads CASTLRTGTTEAFF. The CDR3 nucleotides read TGTGCCAGCACGCTCCGGACAGGCACCACTGAAGCTTTCTTT.

The J gene is TRBJ1-1, the V gene TRBV9; D is unclear. The V gene's germline CDR1 is SGDLS and CDR2 YYNGEE. This CDR3 spans 15 amino acids. V dropped 0 bases and J dropped 1 base, with 10 bases sitting between them. This CDR3 is CASSVAPTRNTEAFF. CDR3 coding DNA: TGTGCCAGCAGCGTAGCCCCCACAAGGAACACTGAAGCTTTCTTT.

The J gene is TRBJ2-1, the V gene TRBV4-2; 8 nucleotides line up with TRBD2. Germline lookup yields CDR1 LGHNA and CDR2 YNFKEQ. V shed 4 bases and J 4 bases; nucleotides not matched to a gene: 6. This CDR3 contains 15 residues. CDR3 sequence (DNA): TGTGCCAGCAGCCCAAGTAGCGGGGTTTACAATGAGCAGTTCTTC. This encodes CASSPSSGVYNEQFF.

CDR3 loop: CASSTSGLAGPGDTQYF. Written as DNA, the CDR3 is TGTGCCAGCAGTACCTCGGGACTAGCGGGCCCCGGGGATACGCAGTATTTT. This chain uses TRBV28 with TRBJ2-3, with 12 positions matching TRBD2. The CDR3 contains 17 residues. Germline CDR1 and CDR2: MDHEN and SYDVKM. V lost 5 bases, J lost 6 bases, and 12 bases stayed unmatched. Together with reference TRBV28 and TRBJ2-3, the CDR3 gives the full variable domain: DVKVTQSSRYLVKRTGEKVFLECVQDMDHENMFWYRQDPGLGLRLIYFSYDVKMKEKGDIPEGYSVSREKKERFSLILESASTNQTSMYLCASSTSGLAGPGDTQYFGPGTRLTVL.

The CDR3 reads CASRGQGNTEAFF. The DNA for the CDR3 is TGTGCCAGCAGGGGACAGGGTAACACTGAAGCTTTCTTT. The chain couples TRBV28 to TRBJ1-1; TRBD1 aligns across 9 bases. The germline V gene has CDR1 MDHEN and CDR2 SYDVKM. After removal of 6 bases from V and 2 bases from J, the junction contained 1 base not matched to a gene. The CDR3 has 13 residues.

The chain links TRBV7-9 to TRBJ2-2; D uncertain. This CDR3 is 13 amino acids long. In germline, CDR1 is SEHNR, CDR2 FQNEAQ (reference sequence). Deletions cut 4 bases from V and 0 bases from J, with 3 bases between. The CDR3 nucleotides read TGTGCCAGCAGCTCGACGAACACCGGGGAGCTGTTTTTT. Its protein is CASSSTNTGELFF.

The chain links TRBV6-1 to TRBJ1-4, with 7 bases fitting TRBD1. Unmatched junction bases numbered 7, after V lost 0 bases and J lost 6 bases. This CDR3 contains 16 residues. Germline V gene sequence: CDR1 MNHNS, CDR2 SASEGT. Written as DNA, the CDR3 is TGTGCCAGCAGTGAAGCCCCGGGACAGCGGCATGAAAAACTGTTTTTT. Its translation: CASSEAPGQRHEKLFF.

In nucleotides, the CDR3 is TGTGCCAGCAGCTTAGCCGGAGAAGGCGGCCGGAATGAGCAGTTCTTC. Amino acid sequence: CASSLAGEGGRNEQFF. This chain connects TRBV11-3 to TRBJ2-1; D is unresolved. V was shortened by 1 base and J by 7 bases, with 17 bases between the two germline ends. This CDR3 contains 16 residues. Per germline, CDR1 SGHNT and CDR2 YENEEA. Filled out from reference TRBV11-3 and TRBJ2-1, the complete variable domain reads EAGVVQSPRYKIIEKKQPVAFWCNPISGHNTLYWYLQNLGQGPELLIRYENEEAVDDSQLPKDRFSAERLKGVDSTLKIQPAELGDSAVYLCASSLAGEGGRNEQFFGPGTRLTVL.

The rearrangement uses TRBV4-3 and TRBJ1-4; tentative D call: TRBD1 (6 bases). V gave up 0 bases and J gave up 0 bases, with 14 bases separating them. Per the germline V gene, CDR1 is LGHNA and CDR2 is YSLEER. CDR3 length equals 18 residues. The CDR3 protein is CASSQDGLSGATNEKLFF. In DNA form, the CDR3 reads TGCGCCAGCAGCCAAGATGGGCTTTCAGGGGCAACTAATGAAAAACTGTTTTTT.

The genes are TRBV23-1 and TRBJ2-7; the D call may be TRBD1 or TRBD2 (6 bases each). TRBV23-1 is marked as an open reading frame, function uncertain. V was shortened by 3 bases and J by 0 bases, with 21 bases between the two germline ends. This CDR3 has 18 amino acids. CDR3 DNA sequence: TGCGCCAGCAGTCAGGGACCGCTTGGGGGGCCCAGCTCCTACGAGCAGTACTTC. Translation gives CASSQGPLGGPSSYEQYF.

V and J are TRBV7-9 and TRBJ1-2, with 8 bases that match TRBD1. Germline CDR1 SEHNR, CDR2 FQNEAQ (reference sequence). The CDR3 totals 15 residues. J lost 6 bases, V lost 2 bases, and 8 bases had no gene match. The CDR3 bases are TGTGCCAGCAGCTTAAAAGGGACAGGACGAAATGGCTACACCTTC. It codes for CASSLKGTGRNGYTF.